This T cell receptor beta chain was documented in a study of T cells after yellow fever vaccination. Study as a whole: Fractions containing few cells were prepared with SMART-Seq v4 Ultra Low Input.

Germline CDR1 is SGHRS and CDR2 is YFSETQ. CDR3 length: 11 amino acids. Between the trimmed V and J ends, which lost 6 bases and 6 bases, there was a span of 8 bases. TCRdb reanalysed the 5' RACE reads using MiXCR and keeps one entry per CDR3 protein. The table lists almost 600,000 distinct CDR3 sequences, 13% of them singletons. Study-level results: Abundant clonotypes from the bulk population could get into FACS-sorted repertoires as contaminants. At 95% to 96% for CD4 and about 87% for CD8, most primary-vaccination clones showed up again after the booster. Overlap between CD4 and CD8 compartments was detected for a small share of clonotypes.

Concerning this clonotype itself: Its target is unknown.

Here the sequenced sample was PBMCs, taken on the day of the yellow fever booster vaccination. The sequence came from a man aged 30 to 45 who received the YFV17D yellow fever vaccine. The chain couples TRBV5-1 to TRBJ2-3; D ambiguous. The CDR3 sequence is CASTREDTQYF. The CDR3 nucleotides read TGCGCCAGCACCCGTGAGGATACGCAGTATTTT.